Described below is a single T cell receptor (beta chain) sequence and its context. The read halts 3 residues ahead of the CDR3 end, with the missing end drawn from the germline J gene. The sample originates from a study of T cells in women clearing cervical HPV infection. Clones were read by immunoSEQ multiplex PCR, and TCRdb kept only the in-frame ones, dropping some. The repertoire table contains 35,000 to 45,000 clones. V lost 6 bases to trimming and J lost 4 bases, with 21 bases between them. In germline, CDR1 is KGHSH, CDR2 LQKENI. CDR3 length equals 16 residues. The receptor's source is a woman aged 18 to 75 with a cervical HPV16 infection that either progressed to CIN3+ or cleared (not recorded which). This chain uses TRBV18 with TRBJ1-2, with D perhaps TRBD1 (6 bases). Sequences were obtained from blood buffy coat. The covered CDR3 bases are TGTGCCAGCTCGCTCGAGGACCAGGGGTCCGCCTATGGC. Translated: CASSLEDQGSAYG. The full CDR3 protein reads CASSLEDQGSAYGYTF. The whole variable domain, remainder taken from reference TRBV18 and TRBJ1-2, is NAGVMQNPRHLVRRRGQEARLRCSPMKGHSHVYWYRQLPEEGLKFMVYLQKENIIDESGMPKERFSAEFPKEGPSILRIQQVVRGDSAAYFCASSLEDQGSAYGYTFGSGTRLTVV.